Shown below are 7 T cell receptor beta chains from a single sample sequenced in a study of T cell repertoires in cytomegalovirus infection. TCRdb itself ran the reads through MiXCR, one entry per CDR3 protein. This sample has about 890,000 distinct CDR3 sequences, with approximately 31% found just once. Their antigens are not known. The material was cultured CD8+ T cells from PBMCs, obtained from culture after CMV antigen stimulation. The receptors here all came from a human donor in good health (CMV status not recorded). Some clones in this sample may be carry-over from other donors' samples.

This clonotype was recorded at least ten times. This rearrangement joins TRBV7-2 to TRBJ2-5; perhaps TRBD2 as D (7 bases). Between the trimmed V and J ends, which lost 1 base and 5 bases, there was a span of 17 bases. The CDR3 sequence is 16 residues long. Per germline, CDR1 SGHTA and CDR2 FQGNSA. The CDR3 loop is CASSLVRGGALETQYF. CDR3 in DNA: TGTGCCAGCAGCTTAGTTCGCGGGGGCGCTTTGGAGACCCAGTACTTC.

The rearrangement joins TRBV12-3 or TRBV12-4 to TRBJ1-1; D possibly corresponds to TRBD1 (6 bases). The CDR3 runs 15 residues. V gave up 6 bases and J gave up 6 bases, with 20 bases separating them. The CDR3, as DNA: TGTGCCAGCAGCACCGCGCGGGGGCTCGGACCTGAAGCTTTCTTT. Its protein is CASSTARGLGPEAFF.

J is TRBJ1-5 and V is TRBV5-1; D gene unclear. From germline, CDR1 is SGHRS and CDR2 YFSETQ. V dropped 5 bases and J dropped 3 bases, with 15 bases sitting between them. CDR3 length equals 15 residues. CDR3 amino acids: CASSLVGSPNQPQHF. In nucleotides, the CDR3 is TGCGCCAGCAGTTTAGTAGGGAGCCCCAATCAGCCCCAGCATTTT.

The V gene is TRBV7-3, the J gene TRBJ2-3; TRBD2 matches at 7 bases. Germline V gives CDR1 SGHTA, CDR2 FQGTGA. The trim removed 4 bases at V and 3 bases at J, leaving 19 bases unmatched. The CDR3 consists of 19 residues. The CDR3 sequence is CASSSLLTSSHLSTDTQYF. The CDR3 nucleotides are TGTGCCAGCAGCTCCCTACTGACTAGCTCCCATCTTTCTACAGATACGCAGTATTTT.

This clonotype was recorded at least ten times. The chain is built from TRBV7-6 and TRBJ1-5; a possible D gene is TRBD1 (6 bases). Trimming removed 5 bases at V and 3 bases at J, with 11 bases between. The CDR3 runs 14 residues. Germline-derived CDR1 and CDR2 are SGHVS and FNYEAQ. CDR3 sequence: CASSPTGLNQPQHF. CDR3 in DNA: TGTGCCAGCAGCCCGACAGGACTCAATCAGCCCCAGCATTTT.

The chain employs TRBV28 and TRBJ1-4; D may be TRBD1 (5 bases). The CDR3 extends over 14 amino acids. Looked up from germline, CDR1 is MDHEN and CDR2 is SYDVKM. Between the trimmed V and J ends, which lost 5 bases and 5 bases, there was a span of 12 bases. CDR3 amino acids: CASSPGGGNEKLFF. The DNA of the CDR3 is TGTGCCAGCAGTCCGGGGGGGGGAAATGAAAAACTGTTTTTT.

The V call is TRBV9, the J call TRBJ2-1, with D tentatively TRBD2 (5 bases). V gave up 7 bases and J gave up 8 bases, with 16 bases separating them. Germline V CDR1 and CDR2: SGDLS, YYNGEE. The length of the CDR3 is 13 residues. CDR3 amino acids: CASGTASLDEQFF. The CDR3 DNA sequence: TGTGCCAGCGGTACGGCTAGCTTGGATGAGCAGTTCTTC.